Listed below are T cell receptor beta chains from one sample, sequenced in a study of blood T cell repertoires in COVID-19. The method was immunoSEQ multiplex PCR; TCRdb's version includes in-frame clones alone and lacks a portion of them. Altogether roughly 200,000 clones are present, roughly 80% being singletons, with the ten largest covering about 8%. The sample was peripheral blood. Source of these receptors: a woman aged 80 or over with acute or convalescent COVID-19. CDR3s include the opening cysteine and the closing phenylalanine or tryptophan. A D gene is named only where the DNA matches it firmly. Size is stated for part of the rows, as once, few or many counts, or as a class when the clone is expanded.

length,D,V,J,size,CDR3,DNA
13,.,TRBV11-2,TRBJ2-5,once,CASSLGHGETQYF,TGTGCCAGCAGCTTAGGACATGGGGAGACCCAGTACTTC
16,.,TRBV21-1,TRBJ2-7,.,CASRRNLYSKAYEQYF,TGTGCCAGCAGACGAAATCTGTACAGCAAAGCCTACGAGCAGTACTTC
16,.,TRBV27,TRBJ2-1,.,CASSLLGGKTYNEQFF,TGTGCCAGCAGTTTATTGGGCGGGAAAACCTACAATGAGCAGTTCTTC
11,.,TRBV12-3/TRBV12-4,TRBJ1-1,.,CASRWLTEAFF,TGTGCCAGCAGGTGGCTCACTGAAGCTTTCTTT
13,.,TRBV12-3/TRBV12-4,TRBJ1-1,few,CASSFNRNTEAFF,TGTGCCAGCAGTTTTAACAGGAACACTGAAGCTTTCTTT
11,.,TRBV3-1/TRBV3-2,TRBJ2-7,.,CASSQVNEQYF,TGTGCCAGCAGCCAAGTCAACGAGCAGTACTTC
13,TRBD1,TRBV12-3/TRBV12-4,TRBJ2-7,.,CASTQGVGDEQYF,TGTGCCAGCACTCAGGGGGTCGGGGACGAGCAGTACTTC
17,TRBD1,TRBV27,TRBJ1-6,once,CASSTLGQGSYNSPLHF,TGTGCCAGCAGTACACTTGGACAGGGCTCCTATAATTCACCCCTCCACTTT
16,TRBD1,TRBV19,TRBJ1-5,.,CASSTGTGHSNQPQHF,TGTGCCAGTAGTACGGGGACAGGTCATAGCAATCAGCCCCAGCATTTT
15,TRBD2,TRBV11-3,TRBJ2-1,once,CASSPSGGAVGEQFF,TGTGCCAGCAGTCCTAGCGGGGGGGCCGTGGGTGAGCAGTTCTTC
16,TRBD2,TRBV5-1,TRBJ2-5,.,CASSPGGAGAGETQYF,TGCGCCAGCAGCCCGGGGGGAGCGGGAGCGGGAGAGACCCAGTACTTC
16,TRBD2,TRBV19,TRBJ2-3,.,CASSPSSGISTDTQYF,TGTGCCAGTAGTCCGTCTAGCGGAATTAGCACAGATACGCAGTATTTT
14,.,TRBV5-1,TRBJ1-6,.,CASAAYESNSPLHF,TGCGCCAGCGCGGCCTACGAATCTAATTCACCCCTCCACTTT
16,TRBD1,TRBV19,TRBJ2-5,.,CASSKNRDSQRETQYF,TGTGCCAGTAGTAAAAACCGGGACAGCCAAAGGGAGACCCAGTACTTC
16,TRBD2,TRBV5-1,TRBJ2-1,few,CASSLGGLAGVSGQFF,TGCGCCAGCAGCTTAGGCGGCCTAGCGGGAGTAAGTGGGCAGTTCTTC
14,.,TRBV7-2,TRBJ2-3,.,CASSLASSTDTQYF,TGTGCCAGCAGCTTAGCCTCTAGTACAGATACGCAGTATTTT
16,TRBD2,TRBV7-3,TRBJ2-7,.,CASSLEGTSGSYEQYF,TGTGCCAGCAGCTTGGAGGGGACTAGCGGATCCTACGAGCAGTACTTC
14,TRBD1,TRBV11-2,TRBJ2-7,once,CASRNSQGAPEQYF,TGTGCCAGCAGAAACAGTCAGGGGGCGCCTGAGCAGTACTTC
15,TRBD1,TRBV6-5,TRBJ2-1,.,CASTPTGQRGNEQFF,TGTGCCAGCACCCCCACGGGACAGAGAGGCAATGAGCAGTTCTTC
16,TRBD1,TRBV27,TRBJ1-4,.,CASSLTKGQGGEKLFF,TGTGCCAGCAGTTTAACCAAGGGACAGGGAGGGGAAAAACTGTTTTTT
20,TRBD2,TRBV7-8,TRBJ2-1,.,CASSFFSSMPSGLAGIEQFF,TGTGCCAGCAGCTTTTTCAGTTCCATGCCCAGCGGACTAGCGGGAATTGAGCAGTTCTTC
18,TRBD2,TRBV9,TRBJ2-3,.,CASSALAGGPFRADTQYF,TGTGCCAGCAGCGCCTTAGCGGGAGGGCCCTTCCGCGCAGATACGCAGTATTTT
13,TRBD1,TRBV30,TRBJ2-2,.,CAWSEQGAGELFF,TGTGCCTGGAGCGAACAGGGGGCCGGGGAGCTGTTTTTT
15,TRBD1,TRBV5-8,TRBJ1-4,.,CASSLMGQYNEKLFF,TGTGCCAGCAGCTTAATGGGACAGTATAATGAAAAACTGTTTTTT
15,TRBD2,TRBV9,TRBJ2-5,.,CASSVAGGVQETQYF,TGTGCCAGCAGCGTAGCGGGGGGGGTCCAAGAGACCCAGTACTTC
15,TRBD1,TRBV5-1,TRBJ2-5,.,CASSEMGQKQETQYF,TGCGCCAGCAGCGAGATGGGACAGAAACAAGAGACCCAGTACTTC
15,TRBD2,TRBV7-2,TRBJ2-7,.,CASSLLGLASYEQYF,TGTGCCAGCAGCCTTCTGGGACTAGCGTCTTACGAGCAGTACTTC
14,.,TRBV7-8,TRBJ2-2,.,CASSHRLNTGELFF,TGTGCCAGCAGCCACCGGTTGAACACCGGGGAGCTGTTTTTT
14,.,TRBV3-1/TRBV3-2,TRBJ1-2,many,CASSHWLGLDGYTF,TGTGCCAGCAGCCATTGGTTGGGGCTCGATGGCTACACCTTC
15,.,TRBV28,TRBJ1-5,.,CASSPQGPPNQPQHF,TGTGCCAGCAGTCCACAGGGCCCGCCCAATCAGCCCCAGCATTTT
15,.,TRBV30,TRBJ2-3,.,CAFRALAYSTDTQYF,TGTGCCTTTAGGGCCCTAGCGTATAGCACAGATACGCAGTATTTT
17,.,TRBV19,TRBJ1-5,.,CASSIVLPDYSNQPQHF,TGTGCCAGTAGTATAGTTCTCCCAGATTATAGCAATCAGCCCCAGCATTTT
14,TRBD2,TRBV2,TRBJ2-1,.,CASNLAGSYNEQFF,TGTGCCAGCAATCTAGCGGGCTCCTACAATGAGCAGTTCTTC
13,.,TRBV7-2,TRBJ1-4,.,CASSLWSNEKLFF,TGTGCCAGCAGCTTATGGAGCAATGAAAAACTGTTTTTT
15,.,TRBV6-6,TRBJ2-1,.,CASSIGAVRPAEQFF,TGTGCCAGCAGCATAGGGGCAGTGAGGCCCGCTGAGCAGTTCTTC
14,TRBD1,TRBV5-1,TRBJ2-7,.,CASSWGTGGNEQYF,TGCGCCAGCAGCTGGGGGACAGGTGGGAACGAGCAGTACTTC
12,.,TRBV27,TRBJ2-7,.,CASSSSSYEQYF,TGTGCCAGCAGTTCGAGCTCCTACGAGCAGTACTTC
14,TRBD1,TRBV5-4,TRBJ1-1,.,CASSLDQGVTEAFF,TGTGCCAGCAGCTTGGATCAGGGGGTCACTGAAGCTTTCTTT
17,TRBD2,TRBV5-4,TRBJ2-1,.,CASTRGGLADTGGEQFF,TGTGCCAGCACTCGGGGTGGGCTAGCGGACACAGGAGGTGAGCAGTTCTTC
20,TRBD2,TRBV6-6,TRBJ2-3,.,CAISRLGLAGAKKLADTQYF,TGTGCCATCAGTCGATTAGGACTAGCGGGGGCCAAGAAATTGGCAGATACGCAGTATTTT
15,.,TRBV9,TRBJ2-5,.,CASSLRAGPQETQYF,TGTGCCAGCAGCCTCAGGGCGGGGCCCCAAGAGACCCAGTACTTC
17,.,TRBV5-8,TRBJ1-3,few,CASSTRDIQSAGNTIYF,TGTGCCAGCAGCACTAGGGACATTCAGAGTGCTGGAAACACCATATATTTT
14,.,TRBV6-6,TRBJ1-6,.,CASSTGNYNSPLHF,TGTGCCAGCAGTACCGGGAACTATAATTCACCCCTCCACTTT
16,.,TRBV4-1,TRBJ1-6,.,CASSQGESSYNSPLHF,TGCGCCAGCAGCCAAGGGGAGAGCTCCTATAATTCACCCCTCCACTTT
16,TRBD2,TRBV7-7,TRBJ2-3,.,CASSLALREGPDTQYF,TGTGCCAGCAGCTTAGCGCTGCGGGAGGGGCCAGATACGCAGTATTTT
19,.,TRBV28,TRBJ1-5,.,CASSLAGAVPMYSNQPQHF,TGTGCCAGCAGTTTAGCGGGGGCCGTGCCAATGTATAGCAATCAGCCCCAGCATTTT
17,TRBD2,TRBV3-1/TRBV3-2,TRBJ2-2,once,CASSPYGLAPNTGELFF,TGTGCCAGCAGCCCATACGGACTAGCACCGAACACCGGGGAGCTGTTTTTT
13,.,TRBV19,TRBJ2-7,.,CASSLLRGYEQYF,TGTGCCAGTAGCCTACTTCGGGGATACGAGCAGTACTTC
17,TRBD1,TRBV5-1,TRBJ2-3,.,CASSLGRTGGSTDTQYF,TGCGCCAGCAGCTTGGGTAGGACAGGGGGCTCAACAGATACGCAGTATTTT
16,TRBD1,TRBV5-5,TRBJ2-7,once,CASSPRDSSQGVEQYF,TGTGCCAGCAGCCCCCGGGACAGCTCTCAAGGGGTAGAGCAGTACTTC
15,.,TRBV27,TRBJ1-4,once,CASSYGGATNEKLFF,TGTGCCAGCAGTTATGGGGGCGCTACTAATGAAAAACTGTTTTTT
15,.,TRBV11-2,TRBJ2-7,.,CASSLDYQGNYEQYF,TGTGCCAGCAGCTTAGATTATCAGGGAAATTACGAGCAGTACTTC
15,TRBD1,TRBV6-6,TRBJ1-4,.,CASNPIDRGSEKLFF,TGTGCCAGCAACCCAATCGACAGGGGAAGCGAAAAACTGTTTTTT
14,TRBD1,TRBV18,TRBJ1-2,once,CASSPDRRPEGYTF,TGTGCCAGCTCACCGGACAGGCGCCCTGAGGGCTACACCTTC
14,.,TRBV5-3,TRBJ2-3,few,CARSLLRAPDTQYF,TGTGCCAGAAGCTTGCTGAGGGCCCCAGATACGCAGTATTTT
17,TRBD2,TRBV19,TRBJ2-5,.,CASSIMKTSGSQETQYF,TGTGCCAGTAGTATTATGAAGACTAGCGGGAGTCAAGAGACCCAGTACTTC
16,.,TRBV9,TRBJ2-2,.,CASSPGASPNTGELFF,TGTGCCAGCAGCCCAGGGGCAAGCCCAAACACCGGGGAGCTGTTTTTT
14,.,TRBV19,TRBJ1-1,.,CASSIIGVRTEAFF,TGTGCCAGTAGTATAATCGGGGTTCGGACTGAAGCTTTCTTT
14,TRBD1,TRBV28,TRBJ1-1,.,CASSLADRGEKAFF,TGTGCCAGCAGTTTAGCGGACAGGGGGGAGAAGGCTTTCTTT
17,TRBD2,TRBV4-2,TRBJ2-2,once,CASSSSVLAGNTGELFF,TGTGCCAGCAGCTCAAGCGTACTAGCGGGGAACACCGGGGAGCTGTTTTTT